This T cell receptor beta chain was recorded in a study of blood T cell repertoires in COVID-19. Across the whole study: PBMCs, B-cell-depleted T cells, or T cells provided the cDNA or gDNA that made up the material.

The repertoire was sequenced with immunoSEQ multiplex PCR; TCRdb's copy has only in-frame clones and lacks some. Of 270,000 or so clones in the sample, 86% were seen once. The CDR3 runs 14 residues. Germline lookup yields CDR1 SGHNT and CDR2 YYREEE (reference sequence). V was pared by 2 bases and J by 0 bases, with 8 bases between. Residents of about two dozen US areas, aged about 18 to 100 years, made up the participants. All recovered Cohort 3 donors got two negative PCRs, got clearance, or saw symptom resolution. This TCR was sampled from a woman aged 18-35 years who had recovered from COVID-19. This chain connects TRBV5-4 to TRBJ1-2, with D possibly being TRBD1 (6 bases). The sample was PBMCs or T cells enriched from blood (not recorded which). The CDR3 loop reads CASSFQGTNYGYTF. The CDR3 nucleotides are TGTGCCAGCAGCTTCCAGGGGACTAACTATGGCTACACCTTC.